These 29 T cell receptor beta chains share one sample of origin, sequenced in a study of blood T cell repertoires in COVID-19. Repertoires were generated with immunoSEQ multiplex PCR, while TCRdb's copy carries only in-frame clones and drops some. The sample yields almost 350,000 clones, roughly 87% seen once. Sequencing was carried out using peripheral blood. The receptors derive from an older woman with COVID-19, enrolled during active disease.

The chain joins TRBV19 to TRBJ2-7; TRBD1 aligns across 11 bases. The germline CDR1 and CDR2 sequences are LNHDA and SQIVND (reference sequence). CDR3 length: 15 residues. The V segment lost 5 bases and the J segment 5 bases; nucleotides outside the gene matches: 8. As DNA, the CDR3 is TGTGCCAGTAGTCCCCCGGGACAGGGGGGCCACGAGCAGTACTTC. As protein: CASSPPGQGGHEQYF. The whole variable domain, remainder taken from reference TRBV19 and TRBJ2-7, is DGGITQSPKYLFRKEGQNVTLSCEQNLNHDAMYWYRQDPGQGLRLIYYSQIVNDFQKGDIAEGYSVSREKKESFPLTVTSAQKNPTAFYLCASSPPGQGGHEQYFGPGTRLTVT.

J is TRBJ1-1 and V is TRBV5-1; 9 nucleotides align to TRBD1. The trim removed 5 bases at V and 4 bases at J, leaving 9 bases unmatched. Germline-derived CDR1 and CDR2 are SGHRS and YFSETQ. The CDR3 has 15 residues. CDR3 coding DNA: TGCGCCAGCAGTTCAAACAGGGGGCTCGGCACTGAAGCTTTCTTT. Translated, it gives CASSSNRGLGTEAFF.

The genes are TRBV4-1 and TRBJ2-5; maybe TRBD2 (6 bases). Trimming removed 4 bases from V and 2 bases from J, with 17 bases in between. This CDR3 has 16 residues. Germline loops: CDR1 MGHRA, CDR2 YSYEKL. CDR3 DNA: TGCGCCAGCAGCCGCCGCGGGGAGCTGCAGCAAGAGACCCAGTACTTC. Translated, it gives CASSRRGELQQETQYF.

The chain couples TRBV7-6 to TRBJ2-4; 7 bases line up with TRBD2. This CDR3 has 16 residues. V lost 5 bases to trimming and J lost 4 bases; unmatched junction nucleotides: 11. Germline CDR1 and CDR2: SGHVS and FNYEAQ. The CDR3 DNA reads as TGTGCCAGCAGCCCTACCCCGGCTAGCGGAAAAAACATTCAGTACTTC. It translates to CASSPTPASGKNIQYF.

The chain combines TRBV18 with TRBJ2-4; 7 nucleotides match TRBD1. V gave up 4 bases and J gave up 0 bases; unmatched junction bases: 6. CDR3 size: 16 residues. The germline CDR1 and CDR2 sequences are KGHSH and LQKENI. The CDR3, as DNA: TGTGCCAGCTCACTACAGGGGCCTCTAGCCAAAAACATTCAGTACTTC. It encodes CASSLQGPLAKNIQYF.

This chain uses TRBV5-4 with TRBJ2-5, with D possibly being TRBD2 (7 bases). This CDR3 is 15 amino acids long. CDR1 and CDR2 (germline): SGHNT, YYREEE (reference sequence). V shed 2 bases and J shed 5 bases, with 16 bases lying between them. CDR3 DNA: TGTGCCAGCAGCTTCGATGGGGGGGCCCGGGAGACCCAGTACTTC. This encodes CASSFDGGARETQYF.

The chain recombines TRBV19 with TRBJ1-2; 7 bases line up with TRBD1. The germline CDR1 and CDR2 sequences are LNHDA and SQIVND (reference sequence). CDR3 length: 15 residues. The J segment lost 1 base and the V segment lost 4 bases, leaving 6 bases of the junction unmatched. CDR3: CASSKGTVLNYGYTF. The CDR3 bases are TGTGCCAGTAGTAAAGGGACAGTCCTTAACTATGGCTACACCTTC.

The chain carries TRBV15 and TRBJ1-1; TRBD1 is a possible D gene (6 bases). The V end lost 0 bases, the J end lost 11 bases, and 16 bases lay between the germline ends. The CDR3 is made up of 14 amino acids. The germline gives CDR1 LNHNV, CDR2 YYDKDF (reference sequence). The CDR3 region is CATSRDYQNREAFF. The CDR3 bases are TGTGCCACCAGCAGAGATTATCAGAACAGGGAGGCTTTCTTT.

CDR3 nucleotide sequence: TGTGCCAGCAGTTACTCGAACGCGGGGGAGACCCAGTACTTC. It specifies CASSYSNAGETQYF. V and J are TRBV6-5 and TRBJ2-5; maybe TRBD2 (6 bases). Germline V CDR1 and CDR2: MNHEY, SVGAGI. The CDR3 spans 14 residues. The V end lost 0 bases, the J end lost 5 bases, and 10 bases lay between the germline ends.

V usage is TRBV19 and J usage is TRBJ2-2; D call uncertain. The V and J ends lost 4 bases and 1 base respectively, with 13 bases between them. Per germline, CDR1 LNHDA and CDR2 SQIVND (reference sequence). The CDR3 is made up of 16 amino acids. This CDR3 is CASSTFGHLNTGELFF. CDR3 coding DNA: TGTGCCAGTAGTACCTTTGGGCACCTGAACACCGGGGAGCTGTTTTTT.

The V gene is TRBV6-5, the J gene TRBJ1-1; 9 bases are shared with TRBD1. V shed 6 bases, J shed 7 bases, and the junction held 3 bases outside the gene matches. The germline V gene has CDR1 MNHEY and CDR2 SVGAGI. CDR3 length: 12 amino acids. Written as DNA, the CDR3 is TGTGCCAGCAGCCGGGACAGGGATGAAGCTTTCTTT. Its translation: CASSRDRDEAFF.

This chain uses TRBV5-1 with TRBJ1-4; D is possibly TRBD1 (5 bases). Germline CDR1 SGHRS, CDR2 YFSETQ. V gave up 2 bases and J gave up 3 bases, with 14 bases separating them. The CDR3 consists of 16 residues. The CDR3 reads CASSLRGAQANEKLFF. The CDR3 bases are TGCGCCAGCAGCTTACGCGGGGCGCAGGCTAATGAAAAACTGTTTTTT.

V usage is TRBV7-2 and J usage is TRBJ2-7; possibly TRBD1 for D (6 bases). The V and J ends lost 2 bases and 5 bases respectively, with 10 bases between them. Germline CDR1 SGHTA, CDR2 FQGNSA. There are 13 residues in the CDR3. The CDR3: CASSLTGTNEQYF. The CDR3 DNA reads TGTGCCAGCAGCTTAACAGGGACCAACGAGCAGTACTTC.

This rearrangement joins TRBV6-5 to TRBJ1-1; D is unclear. The CDR3 has 16 amino acids. Germline values: CDR1 MNHEY, CDR2 SVGAGI. The ends were cut back, 1 base at V and 1 base at J, with 13 bases in the middle. The DNA for the CDR3 is TGTGCCAGCAGTTACTTTAGGACTCACCAGAACACTGAAGCTTTCTTT. This translates into CASSYFRTHQNTEAFF.

The gene calls are TRBV24-1 and TRBJ1-1, with 7 bases aligning to TRBD1. With V trimmed by 7 bases and J by 5 bases, 9 bases remained unmatched. Germline CDR1 and CDR2: KGHDR and SFDVKD. The CDR3 is 14 amino acids. The CDR3 DNA reads as TGTGCCACCAGCTTGACAGGGTATTCGACTGAAGCTTTCTTT. Protein: CATSLTGYSTEAFF.

The J gene is TRBJ1-5, the V gene TRBV12-3 or TRBV12-4, with TRBD1 matching 7 bases. V shed 6 bases and J 6 bases; nucleotides not matched to a gene: 5. This CDR3 is 13 amino acids long. The CDR3 loop is CASSQTGSQPQHF. DNA for the CDR3: TGTGCCAGCAGCCAGACAGGGAGTCAGCCCCAGCATTTT.

The V gene is TRBV5-1, the J gene TRBJ2-3; D possibly corresponds to TRBD2 (7 bases). Germline V CDR1 and CDR2: SGHRS, YFSETQ. V lost 9 bases to trimming and J lost 0 bases, with 14 bases between them. The CDR3 runs 14 residues. As DNA, the CDR3 is TGCGCCACTGGGGGGGGCCCAAGCACAGATACGCAGTATTTT. The encoded protein is CATGGGPSTDTQYF.

The chain has TRBV2 and TRBJ1-2; 7 positions agree with TRBD1. CDR1 and CDR2 (germline): SNHLY, FYNNEI. The CDR3 has 14 amino acids. V shed 7 bases, J shed 4 bases, and the junction held 9 bases outside the gene matches. The CDR3 is CASNRQGVGYGYTF. The CDR3 DNA reads TGTGCCAGCAACCGCCAGGGGGTTGGCTATGGCTACACCTTC.

The J gene is TRBJ2-2, the V gene TRBV10-3; 12 bases match TRBD2. The CDR3 contains 17 residues. Germline V gene data show CDR1 as ENHRY and CDR2 as SYGVKD. Unmatched junction bases numbered 7, after V lost 6 bases and J lost 2 bases. CDR3 protein: CAIRGGLAGTNTGELFF. The CDR3 DNA follows: TGTGCCATCAGGGGAGGACTAGCGGGGACTAACACCGGGGAGCTGTTTTTT.

The sample holds a few counts of this clone. The CDR3 DNA is TGTGCCAGCAGCTTGCTCGGGGGGGATGGCAATCAGCCCCAGCATTTT. Protein product: CASSLLGGDGNQPQHF. V and J are TRBV5-6 and TRBJ1-5; perhaps TRBD1 as D (5 bases). This CDR3 has 16 amino acids. V lost 1 base and J lost 2, with 13 bases in between. Germline V CDR1 and CDR2: SGHDT, YYEEEE.

The chain links TRBV12-5 to TRBJ2-1, with 13 nucleotides matching TRBD2. With V trimmed by 5 bases and J by 4 bases, 11 bases remained unmatched. CDR1 and CDR2 (germline): LGHNT, FRNRAP. The CDR3 sequence is 18 residues long. The CDR3 spells CASGLTSGGAYRYNEQFF. The CDR3 DNA follows: TGTGCTAGTGGTCTCACTAGCGGGGGGGCGTATAGGTACAATGAGCAGTTCTTC.

This chain connects TRBV6-5 to TRBJ1-5; D remains unclear. Germline CDR1 MNHEY, CDR2 SVGAGI. The germline V and J ends were trimmed by 0 bases and 3 bases, with 6 bases remaining between them. The CDR3 runs 14 residues. The CDR3 coding sequence is TGTGCCAGCAGTTACTCGAGGCACAATCAGCCCCAGCATTTT. The encoded protein is CASSYSRHNQPQHF.

This chain links TRBV9 with TRBJ1-2, with 12 nucleotides matching TRBD1. This CDR3 has 15 amino acids. CDR1 and CDR2 (germline): SGDLS, YYNGEE. Unmatched junction bases numbered 5, after V lost 0 bases and J lost 8 bases. CDR3 nucleotides: TGTGCCAGCAGCGTAGAAGGGACAGGGGGCGAGGGCTACACCTTC. Its protein product is CASSVEGTGGEGYTF.

The rearrangement uses TRBV23-1 and TRBJ2-3; 13 bases match TRBD2. TRBV23-1 is recorded as an ORF, its role being uncertain. The CDR3 is made up of 17 amino acids. Unmatched junction bases numbered 10, after V lost 6 bases and J lost 4 bases. CDR3 loop: CASSPNGLAGDADTQYF. The CDR3 nucleotides are TGCGCCAGCAGCCCGAACGGACTAGCGGGGGATGCAGATACGCAGTATTTT.

For this clone: Other DNA sequences from this sample encode an identical CDR3 as well. The chain links TRBV5-6 to TRBJ1-5; possible D gene TRBD1, 6 bases. The germline V and J ends were trimmed by 0 bases and 7 bases, with 8 bases remaining between them. Germline CDR1 reads SGHDT; CDR2 reads YYEEEE. This CDR3 region has 13 residues. The DNA for the CDR3 is TGTGCCAGCAGCTTGGACAGGGACCAGCCCCAGCATTTT. Its protein product is CASSLDRDQPQHF.

The CDR3 nucleotides are TGTGCCAGCTCACAAACTAGCGGGGGGTATACGCAGTATTTT. Translating gives CASSQTSGGYTQYF. The V gene is TRBV18, the J gene TRBJ2-3; TRBD2 matches at 12 bases. The V gene's germline CDR1 is KGHSH and CDR2 LQKENI. The J segment lost 7 bases and the V segment lost 4 bases, leaving 3 bases of the junction unmatched. The length of the CDR3 is 14 residues.

The chain has TRBV29-1 and TRBJ2-1; 12 bases are a match to TRBD2. V was pared by 1 base and J by 2 bases, with 0 bases of the junction left unmatched. This CDR3 has 15 residues. Germline CDR1 is SQVTM and CDR2 is ANQGSEA. Written as DNA, the CDR3 is TGCAGCGTTGAAGGGACTAGCGGGGCCTACAATGAGCAGTTCTTC. This encodes CSVEGTSGAYNEQFF.

V gene TRBV19 combines with J gene TRBJ1-2; TRBD1 aligns across 9 bases. The CDR3 runs 17 residues. From germline, CDR1 is LNHDA and CDR2 SQIVND (reference sequence). The V gene end was trimmed by 6 bases and the J gene end by 3 bases; junction bases not matched to a gene: 14. The DNA for the CDR3 is TGTGCCAGTAGCCCCACCGGGACAGGGATACTCTACTATGGCTACACCTTC. The encoded protein is CASSPTGTGILYYGYTF.

The rearrangement joins TRBV5-1 to TRBJ2-2; D perhaps matches TRBD1 (5 bases). Per the germline V gene, CDR1 is SGHRS and CDR2 is YFSETQ. Trimming left V 2 bases short and J 6 bases short, with 17 bases between. The CDR3 runs to 16 residues. The CDR3 loop is CASSFTQVPYSGELFF. The CDR3 bases are TGCGCCAGCAGCTTCACACAGGTCCCTTATTCCGGGGAGCTGTTTTTT.